This T cell receptor beta chain was recorded in a study of PD-1 blockade in classical Hodgkin lymphoma. Findings and caveats of the study: Any patient who commenced nivolumab under 1 year after ASCT was excluded. By C4D1, diversity of CD4+ TCRs had risen significantly, whereas that of CD8+ TCRs had not.

Profiled with immunoSEQ multiplex PCR; TCRdb holds only in-frame clones, not every one. The data hold fewer than 65,000 clones, with 80% to 90% observed a single time. This CDR3 comprises 18 residues. Per the germline V gene, CDR1 is SGHVS and CDR2 is FQNEAQ. Trimming cost V 4 bases and J 5 bases; bases outside gene matches: 13. About this clone itself: What it binds is not known.

Relapse after autologous stem cell transplantation occurred in every patient, and brentuximab vedotin exposure varied. This sequence joins TRBV7-8 and TRBJ2-5; the match to TRBD2 covers 13 bases. Sequencing used peripheral blood mononuclear cells (PBMCs), obtained at baseline. The sequence was collected from a human donor with classical Hodgkin lymphoma. The DNA for the CDR3 is TGTGCCAGCAGCTCCCTGACTAGCGGGGGGTCCAACCGGGAGACCCAGTACTTC. Protein sequence: CASSSLTSGGSNRETQYF.